What follows are 31 T cell receptor beta chains derived from one specimen sequenced in a study of blood T cell repertoires in COVID-19. Method: immunoSEQ multiplex PCR; TCRdb's copy keeps in-frame clones and lacks some. Of about 180,000 clones listed, 85% to 90% are singletons. Sample: peripheral blood. These receptors all stem from a woman in her seventies with COVID-19, enrolled during active disease.

The chain is built from TRBV18 and TRBJ2-5, with D possibly matching TRBD2 (6 bases). V lost 6 bases and J 0 bases, leaving 17 bases between the germline ends. The CDR3 contains 16 residues. Germline V gene data show CDR1 as KGHSH and CDR2 as LQKENI. CDR3 sequence (DNA): TGTGCCAGCTCTCGAGGAGGGGACGGATACCAAGAGACCCAGTACTTC. Its translation: CASSRGGDGYQETQYF.

V is TRBV7-2 and J is TRBJ2-7; 14 nucleotides agree with TRBD2. Germline trimming cut 4 bases from V and 4 bases from J; bases unmatched to any gene: 3. The CDR3 consists of 15 residues. CDR1 and CDR2 from the germline V gene are SGHTA and FQGNSA. CDR3 sequence: CASSSRLAGGYEQYF. The CDR3, as DNA: TGTGCCAGCAGCTCACGACTAGCGGGAGGGTACGAGCAGTACTTC.

This chain links TRBV11-2 with TRBJ1-5, with no clear D. The CDR3 covers 13 residues. V lost 5 bases, J lost 3 bases, and 8 bases lay in between. The germline V gene encodes CDR1 SGHAT and CDR2 FQNNGV. CDR3 coding DNA: TGTGCCAGCAGCGAGAGGCCCAATCAGCCCCAGCATTTT. The encoded protein is CASSERPNQPQHF.

This clone was picked up a small number of times. CDR3 residues: CASSQRRTGEETQYF. The DNA for the CDR3 is TGTGCCAGCAGCCAAAGGCGGACAGGGGAGGAGACCCAGTACTTC. The chain has TRBV16 and TRBJ2-5, with 9 bases lining up with TRBD1. The V gene's germline CDR1 is KGHSY and CDR2 FQNENV. The CDR3 is 15 amino acids. V lost 2 bases and J lost 5; bases outside the gene matches: 6. The entire variable domain, with the rest obtained from reference TRBV16 and TRBJ2-5, is as follows: GEEVAQTPKHLVRGEGQKAKLYCAPIKGHSYVFWYQQVLKNEFKFLISFQNENVFDETGMPKERFSAKCLPNSPCSLEIQATKLEDSAVYFCASSQRRTGEETQYFGPGTRLLVL.

Comments on this clone: A junction boundary mismatches the germline segment, possibly from a read error. V gene TRBV7-7 combines with J gene TRBJ2-3, with 7 bases fitting TRBD1. The CDR3 is 15 residues long. CDR1 is SSHAT and CDR2 is FNYEAQ in the germline V gene (reference sequence). The CDR3 spells CASSLNPGGGYTQYF. CDR3 in DNA: TGTGCTAGCAGCTTAAACCCAGGGGGTGGATATACGCAGTATTTT.

The V gene is TRBV10-3, the J gene TRBJ2-7; weak D call: TRBD2 (6 bases). CDR1 ENHRY and CDR2 SYGVKD come from the germline V gene. Trimming removed 6 bases at V and 5 bases at J, with 14 bases between. The CDR3 has 13 amino acids. The DNA of the CDR3 is TGTGCCATCAGGGCTGTCGGGAGCCACGAGCAGTACTTC. The encoded protein is CAIRAVGSHEQYF.

The chain is built from TRBV3-1 (or the pseudogene TRBV3-2) and TRBJ1-1; D unresolved. The CDR3 extends over 13 amino acids. Trimming left V 1 base short and J 8 bases short, with 11 bases between. Germline-derived CDR1 and CDR2 are LGHDT and YNNKEL (reference sequence). CDR3 in DNA: TGTGCCAGCAGCCAAGCTGGTACAGACGAAGCTTTCTTT. Translating gives CASSQAGTDEAFF.

The chain employs TRBV9 and TRBJ2-3, with 8 bases aligning to TRBD2. The germline V gene has CDR1 SGDLS and CDR2 YYNGEE. The ends lost 3 bases at V and 3 bases at J; junction bases unmatched: 6. The CDR3 runs 15 residues. The CDR3 protein is CASSGSGSVTDTQYF. The CDR3 region has the DNA TGTGCCAGCAGCGGAAGCGGGAGTGTGACAGATACGCAGTATTTT.

The J gene is TRBJ1-4, the V gene TRBV4-1; weak D call: TRBD1 (6 bases). Germline lookup yields CDR1 MGHRA and CDR2 YSYEKL. The CDR3 loop spans 14 amino acids. The V and J ends lost 4 bases and 8 bases respectively, with 14 bases between them. Written as DNA, the CDR3 is TGCGCCAGCAGCCGGGGGCATAAGGAGGAAAAACTGTTTTTT. Translating gives CASSRGHKEEKLFF.

This clone was counted only a few times. The chain employs TRBV2 and TRBJ1-5; D not certain. There are 14 residues in the CDR3. Trimming took 4 bases from V and 3 from J, leaving 10 bases between them. Per germline, CDR1 SNHLY and CDR2 FYNNEI. In DNA, the CDR3 is TGTGCCAGCAGTGTTGACATGGACAATCAGCCCCAGCATTTT. Residues: CASSVDMDNQPQHF.

J is TRBJ2-5 and V is TRBV5-6, with 8 bases identical to TRBD2. The V gene end was trimmed by 0 bases and the J gene end by 5 bases; junction bases not matched to a gene: 3. The CDR3 is 14 amino acids. Germline values: CDR1 SGHDT, CDR2 YYEEEE. CDR3 sequence (DNA): TGTGCCAGCAGCTTGGGCCTAGCGGGTGAGACCCAGTACTTC. Residues: CASSLGLAGETQYF.

This chain uses TRBV6-5 with TRBJ2-7, with TRBD1 matching 9 bases. The CDR3 runs 14 residues. V was clipped by 10 bases and J by 6 bases; unmatched bases: 13. Germline V gene sequence: CDR1 MNHEY, CDR2 SVGAGI. The CDR3 region is CATSERYRGPEQYF. The CDR3 coding sequence is TGTGCCACCAGCGAGCGGTACAGGGGGCCCGAGCAGTACTTC.

This chain links TRBV11-2 with TRBJ1-1; D remains unclear. CDR3 length equals 13 residues. Per germline, CDR1 SGHAT and CDR2 FQNNGV. V lost 3 bases, J lost 5 bases, and 10 bases lay in between. The CDR3 DNA reads TGTGCCAGCAGCTTCACCGCGATTACTGAAGCTTTCTTT. This sequence encodes CASSFTAITEAFF.

V usage is TRBV11-3 and J usage is TRBJ2-5, with TRBD1 matching over 7 bases. Trimming cost V 10 bases and J 1 base; bases outside gene matches: 9. CDR3 length equals 14 residues. CDR1 is SGHNT, CDR2 YENEEA, per germline. The CDR3 is CATKQGNSQETQYF. CDR3 nucleotide sequence: TGTGCCACAAAACAGGGGAACTCCCAAGAGACCCAGTACTTC.

The V and J genes are TRBV2 and TRBJ1-4; 7 nucleotides line up with TRBD1. The ends lost 7 bases at V and 4 bases at J; junction bases unmatched: 6. Germline V gene sequence: CDR1 SNHLY, CDR2 FYNNEI. The length of the CDR3 is 14 residues. DNA of the CDR3: TGTGCCAGCACCCTGGGACAGAATAATGAAAAACTGTTTTTT. Residues: CASTLGQNNEKLFF.

The V gene is TRBV5-6, the J gene TRBJ1-2; 8 nucleotides match TRBD1. J was trimmed by 4 bases and V by 4 bases; bases with no gene match: 6. Germline CDR1 and CDR2: SGHDT and YYEEEE. The CDR3 totals 14 residues. The CDR3 loop is CASSPLDRGYGYTF. CDR3 DNA: TGTGCCAGCAGCCCCCTCGACAGGGGCTATGGCTACACCTTC.

This clone was detected once. V and J are TRBV6-5 and TRBJ2-1; 7 bases match TRBD2. The CDR3 runs 15 residues. V shed 7 bases, J shed 7 bases, and the junction held 13 bases outside the gene matches. CDR1 is MNHEY, CDR2 SVGAGI, per germline. In nucleotides, the CDR3 is TGTGCCAGCACCCCGAAAGCGGGACTGATGAATGAGCAGTTCTTC. Translated, it gives CASTPKAGLMNEQFF.

This chain uses TRBV27 with TRBJ2-7, with TRBD2 identical over 12 bases. V was pared by 2 bases and J by 5 bases, with 7 bases of the junction left unmatched. Looked up from germline, CDR1 is MNHEY and CDR2 is SMNVEV (reference sequence). The CDR3 has 16 amino acids. The CDR3 DNA reads as TGTGCCAGCAGTTTAGGGCTAGCGGGAGGGTTTAACGAGCAGTACTTC. This gives the protein CASSLGLAGGFNEQYF.

This chain links TRBV30 with TRBJ2-7, with a tentative D call TRBD1 (6 bases). The CDR3 is 14 amino acids. Trimming left V 3 bases short and J 6 bases short, with 18 bases between. From germline, CDR1 is GTSNPN and CDR2 SVGIG (reference sequence). This CDR3 reads CAWRQSHRASEQYF. The CDR3, as DNA: TGTGCCTGGAGACAGTCCCACAGGGCTAGCGAGCAGTACTTC.

The CDR3 spells CAISESTAGGYNEQFF. The CDR3 coding sequence is TGTGCCATCAGTGAGTCGACTGCGGGAGGATACAATGAGCAGTTCTTC. The chain has TRBV10-3 and TRBJ2-1; 8 positions agree with TRBD2. Trimming took 0 bases from V and 4 from J; bases not matched to a gene: 5. Germline assignment: CDR1 ENHRY and CDR2 SYGVKD. The CDR3 is 16 residues long.

This clone has more than one count but fewer than ten. The rearrangement uses TRBV19 and TRBJ1-5; 9 bases are a match to TRBD1. V dropped 5 bases and J dropped 5; count of bases not matched to a gene: 4. The germline V gene encodes CDR1 LNHDA and CDR2 SQIVND (reference sequence). The CDR3 length is 14 residues. CDR3 sequence reads: CASSLGQGYQPQHF. The CDR3 DNA sequence: TGTGCCAGTAGTCTCGGACAGGGGTATCAGCCCCAGCATTTT. The entire variable domain, with the rest obtained from reference TRBV19 and TRBJ1-5, is as follows: DGGITQSPKYLFRKEGQNVTLSCEQNLNHDAMYWYRQDPGQGLRLIYYSQIVNDFQKGDIAEGYSVSREKKESFPLTVTSAQKNPTAFYLCASSLGQGYQPQHFGDGTRLSIL.

The chain links TRBV7-9 to TRBJ1-1; tentatively, D is TRBD1 (5 bases). This CDR3 comprises 14 residues. Trimming stripped 3 bases from V and 7 bases from J, with 15 bases between. Germline CDR1 reads SEHNR; CDR2 reads FQNEAQ (reference sequence). CDR3 DNA: TGTGCCAGCAGCTTTTTCCAGGGTGCGAGTGAAGCTTTCTTT. Its protein is CASSFFQGASEAFF.

This sequence joins TRBV24-1 and TRBJ2-5; maybe TRBD1 (6 bases). Germline values: CDR1 KGHDR, CDR2 SFDVKD. The CDR3 spans 12 residues. The V and J ends lost 9 bases and 0 bases respectively, with 7 bases between them. Here the CDR3 reads CATRDNQETQYF. CDR3 DNA: TGTGCCACCCGGGACAACCAAGAGACCCAGTACTTC.

The chain has TRBV19 and TRBJ2-1, with 11 bases lining up with TRBD2. The CDR3 spans 19 residues. V lost 5 bases to trimming and J lost 0 bases; unmatched junction nucleotides: 12. The germline V gene has CDR1 LNHDA and CDR2 SQIVND (reference sequence). The chain's CDR3 is CASSLGLAGGPSSYNEQFF. The CDR3, as DNA: TGTGCCAGTAGTTTGGGGCTAGCGGGAGGCCCTAGCTCCTACAATGAGCAGTTCTTC.

This rearrangement joins TRBV27 to TRBJ1-1; D possibly corresponds to TRBD1 (5 bases). CDR3 length equals 16 residues. V lost 1 base and J 5 bases, leaving 17 bases between the germline ends. Germline CDR1 is MNHEY and CDR2 is SMNVEV (reference sequence). CDR3 coding DNA: TGTGCCAGCAGTTTATTGGTCCCAGGGCGGGATACTGAAGCTTTCTTT. Encoded protein: CASSLLVPGRDTEAFF.

This chain joins TRBV30 and TRBJ1-6; D gene uncertain. The CDR3 consists of 13 residues. V shed 2 bases and J shed 6 bases, with 8 bases lying between them. The V gene's germline CDR1 is GTSNPN and CDR2 SVGIG (reference sequence). The DNA for the CDR3 is TGTGCCTGGAGTCGTTCCGGTAATTCACCCCTCCACTTT. This gives the protein CAWSRSGNSPLHF. Looking up the rest from reference TRBV30 and TRBJ1-6 gives the full variable domain: SQTIHQWPATLVQPVGSPLSLECTVEGTSNPNLYWYRQAAGRGLQLLFYSVGIGQISSEVPQNLSASRPQDRQFILSSKKLLLSDSGFYLCAWSRSGNSPLHFGNGTRLTVT.

Notes on this clone: This same CDR3 is encoded by further DNA sequences in the sample. The chain employs TRBV5-4 and TRBJ2-3; 8 bases fit TRBD2. Germline loops: CDR1 SGHNT, CDR2 YYREEE (reference sequence). This CDR3 spans 15 amino acids. V trimming: 0 bases; J trimming: 3 bases; junction bases outside the gene matches: 3. The CDR3, as DNA: TGTGCCAGCAGCTTGGTAGCGGGGTCGACAGATACGCAGTATTTT. It encodes CASSLVAGSTDTQYF. Full variable domain (outside the CDR3, taken from reference TRBV5-4 and TRBJ2-3): ETGVTQSPTHLIKTRGQQVTLRCSSQSGHNTVSWYQQALGQGPQFIFQYYREEENGRGNFPPRFSGLQFPNYSSELNVNALELDDSALYLCASSLVAGSTDTQYFGPGTRLTVL.

The chain couples TRBV28 to TRBJ1-1; the D is unclear. The CDR3 loop spans 14 amino acids. Germline V gene data show CDR1 as MDHEN and CDR2 as SYDVKM. Trimming cost V 1 base and J 1 base, with 7 bases left between them. The CDR3: CASSLFLGNTEAFF. The CDR3 nucleotides are TGTGCCAGCAGTTTATTTCTAGGGAACACTGAAGCTTTCTTT.

The DNA for the CDR3 is TGTGCCAGCAGCCAAGGAGGGACAGCAGATACGCAGTATTTT. Its translation: CASSQGGTADTQYF. This sequence joins TRBV4-2 and TRBJ2-3; 7 bases align to TRBD1. V lost 1 base and J lost 4; bases outside the gene matches: 2. The CDR3 totals 14 residues. Per the germline V gene, CDR1 is LGHNA and CDR2 is YNFKEQ.

This clone was counted a few times. The genes are TRBV11-2 and TRBJ1-1, with D possibly TRBD1 on 5 matching bases. The CDR3 has 17 residues. CDR1 and CDR2 (germline): SGHAT, FQNNGV. V shed 0 bases and J shed 0 bases, with 14 bases lying between them. CDR3 in amino acids: CASSLDSLGHLNTEAFF. The DNA of the CDR3 is TGTGCCAGCAGCTTAGATAGCTTGGGGCACCTGAACACTGAAGCTTTCTTT.

The rearrangement joins TRBV25-1 to TRBJ1-6; 7 bases align to TRBD1. CDR1 and CDR2 (germline): MGHDK, SYGVNS. The CDR3 totals 15 residues. The J segment lost 8 bases and the V segment lost 1 base, leaving 5 bases of the junction unmatched. The CDR3 DNA reads as TGTGCCAGCAGTGAATGGGACAGCCACTATTCACCCCTCCACTTT. Its translation is CASSEWDSHYSPLHF.